This T cell receptor (beta chain) came from a study of a mutant IDH1 vaccine in newly diagnosed glioma. Looked up from germline, CDR1 is LNHNV and CDR2 is YYDKDF (reference sequence). The CDR3 length is 17 residues. With 1 base removed from V and 3 bases from J, the gap between germline ends came to 16 bases. As regards this clone: The antigen remains unidentified.

As to time point: week 5, during vaccination. Mutant IDH1 20-mer peptide, at 300 ug, made up each vaccine dose, with topical imiquimod. The repertoire was sequenced with immunoSEQ multiplex PCR; TCRdb's copy has only in-frame clones and lacks some. In the table there are fewer than 35,000 clones, about three fifths of which are singletons. This material consisted of PBMCs, taken from a glioma patient whose treatment included an IDH1 peptide vaccine. The TCR comes from a woman under 30 with glioma. The rearrangement links TRBV15 to TRBJ2-1; tentative D call: TRBD1 (6 bases). CDR3 sequence: CATSRGRRDTFYNEQFF. DNA of the CDR3: TGTGCCACCAGCAGAGGACGCCGGGACACCTTCTACAATGAGCAGTTCTTC.